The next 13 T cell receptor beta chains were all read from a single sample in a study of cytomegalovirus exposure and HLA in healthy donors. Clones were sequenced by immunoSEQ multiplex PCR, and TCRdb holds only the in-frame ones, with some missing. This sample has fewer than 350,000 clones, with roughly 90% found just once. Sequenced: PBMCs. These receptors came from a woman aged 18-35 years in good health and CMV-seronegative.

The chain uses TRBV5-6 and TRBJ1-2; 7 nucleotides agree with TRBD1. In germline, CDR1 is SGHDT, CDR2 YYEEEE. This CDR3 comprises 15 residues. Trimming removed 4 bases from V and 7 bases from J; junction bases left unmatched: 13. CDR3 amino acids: CASSHGQARGGGYTF. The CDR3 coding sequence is TGTGCCAGCAGCCATGGACAGGCCCGGGGGGGTGGCTACACCTTC.

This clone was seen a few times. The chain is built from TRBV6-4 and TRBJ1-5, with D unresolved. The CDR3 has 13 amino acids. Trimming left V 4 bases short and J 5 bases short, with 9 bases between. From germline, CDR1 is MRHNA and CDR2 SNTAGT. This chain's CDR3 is CASSASEDQPQHF. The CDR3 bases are TGTGCCAGCAGTGCTAGTGAGGATCAGCCCCAGCATTTT.

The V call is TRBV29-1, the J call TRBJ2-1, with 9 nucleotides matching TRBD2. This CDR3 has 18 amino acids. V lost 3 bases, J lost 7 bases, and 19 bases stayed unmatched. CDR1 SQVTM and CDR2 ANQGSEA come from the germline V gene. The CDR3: CSVDFVVAERAGGNEQFF. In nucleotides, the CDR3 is TGCAGCGTTGATTTTGTCGTGGCAGAGAGAGCGGGAGGTAATGAGCAGTTCTTC.

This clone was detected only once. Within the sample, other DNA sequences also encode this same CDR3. The CDR3 region is CASSESGASYEQYF. CDR3 nucleotide sequence: TGCGCCAGCAGTGAGTCGGGGGCCTCCTACGAGCAGTACTTC. This chain joins TRBV10-1 and TRBJ2-7, with a tentative D call TRBD1 (6 bases). The CDR3 loop spans 14 amino acids. Germline lookup yields CDR1 WNHNN and CDR2 SYGVQD (reference sequence). Trimming pared 0 bases from V and 0 bases from J, leaving 6 bases between.

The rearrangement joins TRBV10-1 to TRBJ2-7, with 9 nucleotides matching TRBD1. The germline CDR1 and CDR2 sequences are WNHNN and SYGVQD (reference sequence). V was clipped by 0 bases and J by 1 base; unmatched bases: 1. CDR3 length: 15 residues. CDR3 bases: TGCGCCAGCAGTGAGTCCGGGACAGGGTCCTACGAGCAGTACTTC. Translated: CASSESGTGSYEQYF.

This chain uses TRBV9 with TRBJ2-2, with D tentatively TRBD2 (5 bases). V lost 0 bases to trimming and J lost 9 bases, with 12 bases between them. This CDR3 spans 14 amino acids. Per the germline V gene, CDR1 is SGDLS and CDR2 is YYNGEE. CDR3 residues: CASSVATGYRELFF. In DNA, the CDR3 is TGTGCCAGCAGCGTAGCTACGGGGTACCGGGAGCTGTTTTTT. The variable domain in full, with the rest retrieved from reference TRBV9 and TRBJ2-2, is DSGVTQTPKHLITATGQRVTLRCSPRSGDLSVYWYQQSLDQGLQFLIQYYNGEERAKGNILERFSAQQFPDLHSELNLSSLELGDSALYFCASSVATGYRELFFGEGSRLTVL.

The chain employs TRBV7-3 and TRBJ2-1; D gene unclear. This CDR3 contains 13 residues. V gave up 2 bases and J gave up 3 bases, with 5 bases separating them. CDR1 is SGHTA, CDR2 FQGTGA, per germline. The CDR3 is CASSLGRYNEQFF. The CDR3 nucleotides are TGTGCCAGCAGCTTAGGCCGCTACAATGAGCAGTTCTTC.

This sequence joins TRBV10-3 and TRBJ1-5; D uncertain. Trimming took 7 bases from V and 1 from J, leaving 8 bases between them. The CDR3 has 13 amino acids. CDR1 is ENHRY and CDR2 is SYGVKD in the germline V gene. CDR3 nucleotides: TGTGCCATCACCCCGGGGAGCAATCAGCCCCAGCATTTT. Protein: CAITPGSNQPQHF.

The DNA of the CDR3 is TGTGCCAGTGGGTGGGAGGGGGAAGCTTTCTTT. Amino acids: CASGWEGEAFF. This chain connects TRBV2 to TRBJ1-1, with TRBD1 as a possible D gene (5 bases). CDR3 length: 11 amino acids. Per the germline V gene, CDR1 is SNHLY and CDR2 is FYNNEI. The germline V and J ends were trimmed by 9 bases and 8 bases, with 13 bases remaining between them.

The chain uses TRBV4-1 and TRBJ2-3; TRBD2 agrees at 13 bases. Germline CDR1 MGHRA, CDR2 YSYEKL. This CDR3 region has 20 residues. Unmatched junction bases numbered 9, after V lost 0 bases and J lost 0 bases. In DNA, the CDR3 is TGCGCCAGCAGCCAAGACAGAGGACTAGCGGGAGCCACTAGCACAGATACGCAGTATTTT. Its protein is CASSQDRGLAGATSTDTQYF.

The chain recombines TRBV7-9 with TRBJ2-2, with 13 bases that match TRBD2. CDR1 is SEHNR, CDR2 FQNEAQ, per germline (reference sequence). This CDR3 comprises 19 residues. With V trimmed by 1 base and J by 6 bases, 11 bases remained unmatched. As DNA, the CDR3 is TGTGCCAGCAGCTTAGTCGAACTAGCGGGAGGGCCATTTGCCGGGGAGCTGTTTTTT. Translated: CASSLVELAGGPFAGELFF.

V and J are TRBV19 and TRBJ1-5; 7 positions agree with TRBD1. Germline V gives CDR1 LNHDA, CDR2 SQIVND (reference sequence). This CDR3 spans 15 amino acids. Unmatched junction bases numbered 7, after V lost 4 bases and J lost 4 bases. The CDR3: CASSTTGAANQPQHF. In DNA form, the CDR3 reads TGTGCCAGTAGTACCACAGGGGCTGCGAATCAGCCCCAGCATTTT. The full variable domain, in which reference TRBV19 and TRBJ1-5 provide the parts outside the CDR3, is DGGITQSPKYLFRKEGQNVTLSCEQNLNHDAMYWYRQDPGQGLRLIYYSQIVNDFQKGDIAEGYSVSREKKESFPLTVTSAQKNPTAFYLCASSTTGAANQPQHFGDGTRLSIL.

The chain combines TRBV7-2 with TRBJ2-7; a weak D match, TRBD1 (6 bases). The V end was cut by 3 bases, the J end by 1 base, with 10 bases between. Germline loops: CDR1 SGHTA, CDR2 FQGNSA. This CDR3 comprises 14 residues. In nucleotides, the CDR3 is TGTGCCAGCAGCTTCCAGGGGAATTCCTACGAGCAGTACTTC. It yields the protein CASSFQGNSYEQYF.